This paragraph covers one TCR beta chain sequence. Its binding antigen is unknown. No clone much larger than this one lies a single base away; base qualities are absent. Whole blood was collected in K2EDTA tubes by collaborating institutions according to the institutions' own protocols. Collaborator samples were shipped for TCRbeta analysis as frozen whole blood, isolated PBMCs, or DNA extracted from either sample type. The sample comes from a study of blood T cell repertoires in COVID-19 (TCRdb year 2020). Background on the whole study: Collaborator samples came from the United States, Italy and Spain and covered acute and convalescent phases of COVID-19. The material from the prospective study consisted of cDNA or gDNA derived from T cells, B-cell-depleted T cells, or PBMCs. The dataset comprised deeply sampled blood TCRbeta repertoires from subjects exposed to, actively infected with, or recovered from COVID-19. The repertoires were released in a freely available public database intended as a resource for research on the immune response to SARS-CoV-2. The samples were drawn from the first 160 participants of the ongoing ImmuneRACE study and from 1,254 subjects provided by 6 global collaborators. Sample metadata almost always included a de-identified subject ID, COVID-19 status, age in years and sex. Where HLA class I and class II types were available, the types were taken from metadata supplied by the sample provider, not from assay-based typing.

Trimming at the junction amounts to 4 bases on V and 1 base on J, and the germline ends lie 7 bases apart. Its CDR3 holds 13 amino acids, cysteine through phenylalanine. Only CDR3 DNA is held: 39 bases, read in frame from base 1. TCRbeta CDR3 regions were amplified from genomic DNA using the immunoSEQ Assay, a bias-controlled multiplex PCR. In the original analysis: Nucleated cell counts per sample were estimated from amplification of reference gene primers within the assay. To quantify the absolute abundance of each unique TCRbeta CDR3 rearrangement, sequence reads were collapsed and filtered. For each sample, productive Simpson clonality was calculated as the square root of Simpson's diversity index over productive rearrangements. The immuneACCESS repertoire file appears here via TCRdb, limited to in-frame rearrangements. These files lack a portion of the clones; in checked studies, under half of the deficit traces to unresolved V genes, and the cause of the others is not known. The V and J calls and the clone size are those of that table, but D and trimming were determined from the DNA. This sample holds roughly 110,000 clones; roughly 84% were observed only once. The top ten constitute approximately 1.5% of the sample.

The paper's findings and limits, for the study overall: Clinical and demographic metadata were provided uncurated, with the amount varying by source and participant.

The sequence links TRBV12-3 or TRBV12-4 to TRBJ1-1; the D gene identity is not certain. The source material was peripheral blood. This sequence was found in a man aged 40-50 years with acute or convalescent COVID-19. The base sequence is TGTGCCAGCAGTTCCAGACAGAACACTGAAGCTTTCTTT. Translation gives CASSSRQNTEAFF.